This T cell receptor (beta chain) appears in the sequencing data of a study of blood T cell repertoires in COVID-19. Study-wide background: Samples representing acute and convalescent COVID-19 were sourced from the United States, Italy and Spain. The analysed material was cDNA or gDNA that came from T cells, B-cell-depleted T cells, or PBMCs.

Source study methods: The assay estimated nucleated cells by amplifying reference gene primers. The protocol was immunoSEQ multiplex PCR, while the TCRdb copy is restricted to in-frame clones and leaves out a portion. V and J calls and clone size are copied from that table; D and trimming were computed from the DNA. The data contain under 250,000 clones, approximately 83% of them singletons. CDR3 length: 14 residues. In germline, CDR1 is SGHKS, CDR2 YYEKEE (reference sequence). The V gene end was trimmed by 1 base and the J gene end by 2 bases; junction bases not matched to a gene: 3. This receptor was taken from a man between 35 and 55 years old with acute or convalescent COVID-19. Sequencing input: peripheral blood. The chain links TRBV5-5 to TRBJ2-7, with 7 positions matching TRBD1. The CDR3 region has the DNA TGTGCCAGCAGCTTGTGGACAGGAGCCTACGAGCAGTACTTC. Protein product: CASSLWTGAYEQYF.